Shown below are 32 T cell receptor beta chains from a single sample sequenced in a study of blood T cell repertoires in COVID-19. Here immunoSEQ multiplex PCR was the method, and the copy in TCRdb shows in-frame clones only, minus some. The repertoire holds roughly 130,000 clones, with roughly 85% as singletons. The sequencing input was peripheral blood. The receptor source for this set is a man between 60 and 75 years old with acute or convalescent COVID-19.

The chain uses TRBV7-2 and TRBJ2-1; D ambiguous. Trimming stripped 1 base from V and 0 bases from J, with 16 bases between. The germline gives CDR1 SGHTA, CDR2 FQGNSA. This CDR3 contains 18 residues. For the CDR3, the DNA is TGTGCCAGCAGCTTAGTTGCTGCAAGACACCGCTCCTACAATGAGCAGTTCTTC. Residues: CASSLVAARHRSYNEQFF.

This chain links TRBV9 with TRBJ2-3, with TRBD2 matching over 9 bases. The CDR3 is made up of 16 amino acids. Germline lookup yields CDR1 SGDLS and CDR2 YYNGEE. V was clipped by 3 bases and J by 0 bases; unmatched bases: 5. This CDR3 is CASSGREGSSTDTQYF. In nucleotides, the CDR3 is TGTGCCAGCAGCGGGCGGGAGGGATCTAGCACAGATACGCAGTATTTT. Complete variable domain (other parts from reference TRBV9 and TRBJ2-3): DSGVTQTPKHLITATGQRVTLRCSPRSGDLSVYWYQQSLDQGLQFLIQYYNGEERAKGNILERFSAQQFPDLHSELNLSSLELGDSALYFCASSGREGSSTDTQYFGPGTRLTVL.

The chain recombines TRBV6-2 or TRBV6-3 with TRBJ1-2; TRBD1 agrees at 8 bases. This CDR3 comprises 12 residues. CDR1 is MNHEY, CDR2 SVGEGT, per germline. The junction had 6 bases not matched to a gene; V was cut back by 2 bases and J by 13 bases. This chain's CDR3 is CASSYTRTGLTF. Written as DNA, the CDR3 is TGTGCCAGCAGTTACACGAGGACAGGGCTCACCTTC.

V is TRBV3-1 (or the pseudogene TRBV3-2) and J is TRBJ1-6; maybe TRBD1 (6 bases). V lost 5 bases and J lost 9, with 23 bases in between. The CDR3 is made up of 17 amino acids. Germline V lookup: CDR1 LGHDT, CDR2 YNNKEL (reference sequence). The CDR3 loop is CASSDRGGLGPLSPLHF. The DNA for the CDR3 is TGTGCCAGCAGCGATAGAGGGGGTCTAGGGCCCCTTTCACCCCTCCACTTT.

V gene TRBV19 combines with J gene TRBJ1-2; D perhaps matches TRBD1 (5 bases). Germline V lookup: CDR1 LNHDA, CDR2 SQIVND (reference sequence). This CDR3 is built from 14 residues. Between the trimmed V and J ends, which lost 4 bases and 4 bases, there was a span of 13 bases. CDR3 in amino acids: CASSKGLDGYGYTF. The CDR3, as DNA: TGTGCCAGTAGTAAGGGGCTTGACGGCTATGGCTACACCTTC.

This clone was found a few times. V gene TRBV7-9 combines with J gene TRBJ1-2; tentatively, D is TRBD1 (6 bases). Germline V gives CDR1 SEHNR, CDR2 FQNEAQ (reference sequence). The CDR3 spans 14 residues. The V and J ends lost 1 base and 3 bases respectively, with 9 bases between them. The CDR3, as DNA: TGTGCCAGCAGCTTAGAGGGGACATACTATGGCTACACCTTC. This sequence encodes CASSLEGTYYGYTF.

CDR3 bases: TGCGCCAGCAGCAGGTTACAGGGGAGGAATACTGAAGCTTTCTTT. Protein: CASSRLQGRNTEAFF. The chain carries TRBV5-1 and TRBJ1-1; 7 bases are a match to TRBD1. The CDR3 sequence is 15 residues long. After removal of 4 bases from V and 5 bases from J, the junction contained 11 bases not matched to a gene. Per the germline V gene, CDR1 is SGHRS and CDR2 is YFSETQ.

The chain couples TRBV19 to TRBJ2-7; 7 bases are a match to TRBD2. V trimming: 1 base; J trimming: 0 bases; junction bases outside the gene matches: 6. Germline CDR1 reads LNHDA; CDR2 reads SQIVND (reference sequence). This CDR3 has 16 residues. The CDR3 protein is CASSIGGGTGSYEQYF. The CDR3 region has the DNA TGTGCCAGTAGTATAGGGGGGGGAACCGGCTCCTACGAGCAGTACTTC.

The V and J genes are TRBV4-3 and TRBJ1-2; D ambiguous. The CDR3 is 18 amino acids. The germline V gene has CDR1 LGHNA and CDR2 YSLEER. With 0 bases removed from V and 5 bases from J, the gap between germline ends came to 22 bases. The CDR3 is CASSQERPGPVEGYGYTF. CDR3 DNA: TGCGCCAGCAGCCAAGAACGACCCGGACCGGTAGAGGGTTATGGCTACACCTTC.

The chain links TRBV6-5 to TRBJ1-1; D call uncertain. The CDR3 consists of 15 residues. Between the trimmed V and J ends, which lost 6 bases and 4 bases, there was a span of 18 bases. CDR1 is MNHEY and CDR2 is SVGAGI in the germline V gene. The DNA for the CDR3 is TGTGCCAGCAGGGCCAACCCGACTCTGTTCACTGAAGCTTTCTTT. Amino acid sequence: CASRANPTLFTEAFF.

This chain joins TRBV9 and TRBJ1-2; possibly TRBD1 for D (5 bases). V lost 1 base and J 4 bases, leaving 29 bases between the germline ends. This CDR3 spans 20 amino acids. Germline CDR1 SGDLS, CDR2 YYNGEE. CDR3 protein: CASSVSVYPAKETVGYGYTF. The CDR3 DNA sequence: TGTGCCAGCAGCGTAAGTGTCTACCCCGCGAAAGAGACAGTAGGCTATGGCTACACCTTC.

The chain uses TRBV6-2 or TRBV6-3 and TRBJ2-1, with 7 bases matching TRBD2. Germline V gene data show CDR1 as MNHEY and CDR2 as SVGEGT. This CDR3 comprises 18 residues. J lost 0 bases, V lost 4 bases, and 12 bases had no gene match. CDR3 sequence reads: CASSSTTYSSGSYNEQFF. CDR3 DNA sequence: TGTGCCAGCAGTTCTACTACCTACTCTAGCGGCTCCTACAATGAGCAGTTCTTC.

V is TRBV5-6 and J is TRBJ1-4; D is possibly TRBD1 (5 bases). Germline V CDR1 and CDR2: SGHDT, YYEEEE. Trimming cost V 1 base and J 4 bases, with 11 bases left between them. The CDR3 loop spans 15 amino acids. The CDR3 DNA reads as TGTGCCAGCAGCTTGAGAACAGGCTTTAATGAAAAACTGTTTTTT. Translated, it gives CASSLRTGFNEKLFF.

V usage is TRBV12-5 and J usage is TRBJ2-7; 9 nucleotides agree with TRBD1. The CDR3 runs 15 residues. Unmatched junction bases numbered 6, after V lost 4 bases and J lost 2 bases. CDR1 is LGHNT, CDR2 FRNRAP, per germline. The CDR3 sequence is CASGSGTGRAYEQYF. The CDR3, as DNA: TGTGCTAGTGGTTCTGGGACAGGGCGGGCCTACGAGCAGTACTTC. Combining the CDR3 with reference TRBV12-5 and TRBJ2-7 gives the whole variable domain DARVTQTPRHKVTEMGQEVTMRCQPILGHNTVFWYRQTMMQGLELLAYFRNRAPLDDSGMPKDRFSAEMPDATLATLKIQPSEPRDSAVYFCASGSGTGRAYEQYFGPGTRLTVT.

This clone was seen just once. A read error may account for a junction end that differs from germline. V gene TRBV7-3 combines with J gene TRBJ2-2; 8 positions agree with TRBD1. The germline CDR1 and CDR2 sequences are SGHTA and FQGTGA. The CDR3 extends over 14 amino acids. DNA of the CDR3: TGTGCCAGCAGCATAACAGGGGGCACCGGGGAGCTGTTTTTT. This gives the protein CASSITGGTGELFF.

This chain connects TRBV18 to TRBJ1-4, with D unclear. The CDR3 consists of 15 residues. The V gene's germline CDR1 is KGHSH and CDR2 LQKENI. V lost 0 bases and J 8 bases, leaving 13 bases between the germline ends. Written as DNA, the CDR3 is TGTGCCAGCTCACCACCAGGACGGGCGGGAGAAAAACTGTTTTTT. It specifies CASSPPGRAGEKLFF.

The chain employs TRBV2 and TRBJ2-5; D call uncertain. The length of the CDR3 is 13 residues. Germline V lookup: CDR1 SNHLY, CDR2 FYNNEI. V lost 4 bases and J lost 2, with 8 bases in between. The CDR3 bases are TGTGCCAGCAGTGCGTCCAGTCAAGAGACCCAGTACTTC. It encodes CASSASSQETQYF.

The chain employs TRBV19 and TRBJ2-1; possible D gene TRBD2, 5 bases. The CDR3 covers 14 residues. V lost 3 bases to trimming and J lost 4 bases, with 10 bases between them. Germline V CDR1 and CDR2: LNHDA, SQIVND (reference sequence). The CDR3 bases are TGTGCCAGTAGTATGAACCGAGGGTACAATGAGCAGTTCTTC. Residues: CASSMNRGYNEQFF.

The J gene is TRBJ2-3, the V gene TRBV5-1; D is ambiguous. This CDR3 is built from 13 residues. Trimming removed 5 bases from V and 4 bases from J, with 11 bases in between. Germline loops: CDR1 SGHRS, CDR2 YFSETQ. CDR3 residues: CASRRGRADTQYF. The CDR3 nucleotides read TGCGCCAGCAGGAGAGGTCGCGCAGATACGCAGTATTTT.

J is TRBJ2-1 and V is TRBV19; D gene uncertain. From germline, CDR1 is LNHDA and CDR2 SQIVND (reference sequence). V was trimmed by 5 bases and J by 5 bases, leaving 16 bases between them. The CDR3 has 15 amino acids. The CDR3 DNA sequence: TGTGCCAGTAGTCTGAGGAACCAACCAAACAATGAGCAGTTCTTC. This sequence encodes CASSLRNQPNNEQFF.

The V and J genes are TRBV7-3 and TRBJ2-7; D is perhaps TRBD2 (5 bases). V was pared by 4 bases and J by 7 bases, with 14 bases between. Germline V CDR1 and CDR2: SGHTA, FQGTGA. CDR3 length: 13 residues. CDR3 residues: CASSSGLTGEQYF. CDR3 nucleotides: TGTGCCAGCAGCTCCGGACTTACGGGGGAGCAGTACTTC.

This chain connects TRBV6-6 to TRBJ2-2, with D tentatively TRBD2 (5 bases). The CDR3 is 13 amino acids. Trimming removed 11 bases at V and 5 bases at J, with 15 bases between. The germline V gene encodes CDR1 MNHNY and CDR2 SVGAGI (reference sequence). CDR3: CAVSSTGTGELFF. CDR3 DNA sequence: TGTGCCGTAAGCAGTACGGGGACCGGGGAGCTGTTTTTT.

The chain carries TRBV7-2 and TRBJ2-5; D possibly corresponds to TRBD1 (6 bases). The CDR3 runs to 13 residues. The germline V gene has CDR1 SGHTA and CDR2 FQGNSA. V was trimmed by 1 base and J by 7 bases, leaving 10 bases between them. CDR3 residues: CASSLDRDGTQYF. The CDR3 DNA reads TGTGCCAGCAGCTTAGACAGGGACGGGACCCAGTACTTC.

V is TRBV27 and J is TRBJ1-6, with 10 nucleotides matching TRBD1. With 6 bases clipped from V and 8 bases from J, the junction kept 4 bases outside the gene matches. Looked up from germline, CDR1 is MNHEY and CDR2 is SMNVEV (reference sequence). The CDR3 sequence is 14 residues long. CDR3 DNA: TGTGCCAGCAGCCTTGGGACAGGGGATTCACCCCTCCACTTT. As protein: CASSLGTGDSPLHF.

The genes are TRBV7-2 and TRBJ2-5; 7 bases line up with TRBD1. The trim removed 3 bases at V and 1 base at J, leaving 5 bases unmatched. Germline V lookup: CDR1 SGHTA, CDR2 FQGNSA. The CDR3 has 15 amino acids. CDR3 amino acids: CASSFQGVVQETQYF. The CDR3 DNA reads TGTGCCAGCAGCTTCCAGGGGGTCGTCCAAGAGACCCAGTACTTC.

This clone was detected only once. The gene calls are TRBV6-1 and TRBJ1-2; 8 nucleotides align to TRBD1. J lost 6 bases, V lost 5 bases, and 8 bases had no gene match. The CDR3 has 14 amino acids. Germline V CDR1 and CDR2: MNHNS, SASEGT. CDR3 amino acids: CASSLPGQEDGYTF. As DNA, the CDR3 is TGTGCCAGCAGTCTACCGGGACAGGAGGATGGCTACACCTTC.

V gene TRBV27 combines with J gene TRBJ2-6; D perhaps matches TRBD1 (5 bases). The CDR3 has 15 residues. CDR1 and CDR2 from the germline V gene are MNHEY and SMNVEV (reference sequence). Trimming pared 2 bases from V and 4 bases from J, leaving 9 bases between. The CDR3 DNA is TGTGCCAGCAGTTTACAGGGAAAAGGGGCCAACGTCCTGACTTTC. Its protein is CASSLQGKGANVLTF.

The CDR3 coding sequence is TGTGCCAGCAGTTACCCCGAGGACACCGAAAAACTGTTTTTT. Its protein is CASSYPEDTEKLFF. The chain uses TRBV6-6 and TRBJ1-4, with a tentative D call TRBD1 (5 bases). This CDR3 spans 14 amino acids. Per germline, CDR1 MNHNY and CDR2 SVGAGI (reference sequence). V was cut by 2 bases and J by 8 bases, with 12 bases left in between.

The gene calls are TRBV7-8 and TRBJ2-1; the D gene is possibly TRBD1 (5 bases). Trimming pared 3 bases from V and 3 bases from J, leaving 15 bases between. CDR1 is SGHVS, CDR2 FQNEAQ, per germline. The CDR3 runs 16 residues. CDR3 DNA: TGTGCCAGCAGCTTTAGTGGGGCCTGGGACTACAATGAGCAGTTCTTC. Residues: CASSFSGAWDYNEQFF.

The rearrangement uses TRBV3-1 (or the pseudogene TRBV3-2) and TRBJ2-7; D possibly corresponds to TRBD2 (6 bases). The germline gives CDR1 LGHDT, CDR2 YNNKEL (reference sequence). The CDR3 has 16 amino acids. Trimming cost V 2 bases and J 10 bases, with 24 bases left between them. The CDR3 reads CASSQTSSGLPTKQYF. DNA for the CDR3: TGTGCCAGCAGCCAAACCTCGAGCGGGCTCCCTACGAAACAGTACTTC.

In DNA form, the CDR3 reads TGTGCCAGCAGTCCCCTAGGACTAGCGGGGGGCGGGGAGCTGTTTTTT. Protein product: CASSPLGLAGGGELFF. The chain combines TRBV6-6 with TRBJ2-2; 14 nucleotides match TRBD2. Trimming removed 5 bases from V and 7 bases from J; junction bases left unmatched: 6. The CDR3 sequence is 16 residues long. In germline, CDR1 is MNHNY, CDR2 SVGAGI (reference sequence).

The chain combines TRBV4-2 with TRBJ2-5; D perhaps matches TRBD1 (6 bases). The CDR3 extends over 17 amino acids. Trimming removed 4 bases at V and 2 bases at J, with 20 bases between. Germline loops: CDR1 LGHNA, CDR2 YNFKEQ. CDR3 coding DNA: TGTGCCAGCAGCCCCTACCCAGGGGACACAAAACAAGAGACCCAGTACTTC. Protein sequence: CASSPYPGDTKQETQYF.